This TCR beta chain comes out of a study of cytomegalovirus exposure and HLA in healthy donors. This clone was counted between two and nine times. Germline loops: CDR1 GTSNPN, CDR2 SVGIG (reference sequence). CDR3 size: 17 residues. Between the trimmed V and J ends, which lost 1 base and 0 bases, there was a span of 19 bases. Both 60 Vbeta primers and 13 Jbeta primers went into the PCR. Sequencing was performed with immunoSEQ multiplex PCR; in TCRdb, only in-frame clones are kept and a portion is missing. The table lists more than 90,000 clones, approximately 60% of them singletons, with about 6.3% in the top ten. Nominally healthy donors were sampled, though unrecorded immune exposures were likely.

Sequencing was carried out using PBMCs. This chain joins TRBV30 and TRBJ2-7; a weak D match, TRBD1 (5 bases). This sequence originates from a boy between 10 and 17 years old in good health and CMV-seropositive. The CDR3 protein is CAWSGWGPTKTSYEQYF. For the CDR3, the DNA is TGTGCCTGGAGTGGCTGGGGCCCTACCAAAACCTCCTACGAGCAGTACTTC. Full variable domain (remainder filled in from reference TRBV30 and TRBJ2-7): SQTIHQWPATLVQPVGSPLSLECTVEGTSNPNLYWYRQAAGRGLQLLFYSVGIGQISSEVPQNLSASRPQDRQFILSSKKLLLSDSGFYLCAWSGWGPTKTSYEQYFGPGTRLTVT.